These 11 T cell receptor beta chains came from one sample sequenced in a study of blood T cell repertoires in COVID-19. Sequenced by immunoSEQ multiplex PCR; TCRdb stores in-frame clones only, minus some. The profile shows more than 110,000 clones, roughly three quarters of them singletons. The sample taken for sequencing was PBMCs or T cells enriched from blood (not recorded which). The receptors stem from a woman in her forties or fifties who had recovered from COVID-19.

The V and J genes are TRBV15 and TRBJ2-3, with D perhaps TRBD2 (6 bases). V gave up 0 bases and J gave up 1 base, with 14 bases separating them. The V gene's germline CDR1 is LNHNV and CDR2 YYDKDF (reference sequence). The CDR3 extends over 17 amino acids. CDR3 region: CATSRDPAGGGTDTQYF. The CDR3 DNA is TGTGCCACCAGCAGAGACCCCGCCGGGGGTGGCACAGATACGCAGTATTTT.

The CDR3 loop reads CASSQGLTNEKLFF. CDR3 coding DNA: TGTGCCAGCTCCCAGGGGTTGACTAATGAAAAACTGTTTTTT. The V and J genes are TRBV18 and TRBJ1-4, with D possibly being TRBD1 (6 bases). CDR1 KGHSH and CDR2 LQKENI come from the germline V gene. Trimming pared 6 bases from V and 2 bases from J, leaving 10 bases between. CDR3 size: 14 residues.

V usage is TRBV7-2 and J usage is TRBJ2-1; 9 nucleotides line up with TRBD1. This CDR3 is built from 15 residues. J was trimmed by 8 bases and V by 8 bases; bases with no gene match: 13. In germline, CDR1 is SGHTA, CDR2 FQGNSA. In nucleotides, the CDR3 is TGTGCCAGCCTCGATGGGGGGACAGGGTTTGATGAGCAGTTCTTC. It encodes CASLDGGTGFDEQFF.

This rearrangement joins TRBV10-3 to TRBJ1-2; weak D call: TRBD1 (6 bases). V was shortened by 7 bases and J by 0 bases, with 18 bases between the two germline ends. CDR1 is ENHRY and CDR2 is SYGVKD in the germline V gene. The CDR3 covers 16 residues. The CDR3 bases are TGTGCCATCACCCGAGGACAGCAAGGGTCTAACTATGGCTACACCTTC. It translates to CAITRGQQGSNYGYTF.

This clone was counted a single time. The rearrangement links TRBV5-6 to TRBJ1-4; 8 positions agree with TRBD1. This CDR3 spans 15 amino acids. J gave up 8 bases and V 2 bases, and 8 bases lay outside the gene matches. Germline assignment: CDR1 SGHDT and CDR2 YYEEEE. In nucleotides, the CDR3 is TGTGCCAGCAGCTTAGGGACAGGAGCGAGAGAAAAACTGTTTTTT. It codes for CASSLGTGAREKLFF.

The chain recombines TRBV5-5 with TRBJ2-7, with 7 positions matching TRBD1. With 8 bases clipped from V and 2 bases from J, the junction kept 10 bases outside the gene matches. Germline values: CDR1 SGHKS, CDR2 YYEKEE (reference sequence). This CDR3 comprises 14 residues. The CDR3 loop reads CASKIGRGTYEQYF. CDR3 coding DNA: TGTGCCAGTAAGATAGGCAGGGGGACCTACGAGCAGTACTTC.

The CDR3 protein is CASSHNRVDTEAFF. The CDR3 DNA sequence: TGTGCCAGCAGCCACAACAGGGTCGACACTGAAGCTTTCTTT. The rearrangement joins TRBV3-1 (or the pseudogene TRBV3-2) to TRBJ1-1; a weak D match, TRBD1 (6 bases). Deletions cut 3 bases from V and 3 bases from J, with 11 bases between. The CDR3 extends over 14 amino acids. From germline, CDR1 is LGHDT and CDR2 YNNKEL (reference sequence).

V gene TRBV6-5 combines with J gene TRBJ1-2; TRBD1 aligns across 9 bases. This CDR3 comprises 15 residues. CDR1 and CDR2 (germline): MNHEY, SVGAGI. J was trimmed by 5 bases and V by 6 bases; bases with no gene match: 10. This CDR3 is CASRERDRVGYGYTF. In DNA form, the CDR3 reads TGTGCCAGCAGAGAGAGGGACAGGGTGGGGTATGGCTACACCTTC.

This rearrangement joins TRBV7-9 to TRBJ1-1; a weak D match, TRBD1 (6 bases). From germline, CDR1 is SEHNR and CDR2 FQNEAQ (reference sequence). The CDR3 is 12 residues long. Trimming removed 5 bases at V and 6 bases at J, with 10 bases between. The CDR3 sequence: CASSLTGPEAFF. CDR3 DNA: TGTGCCAGCAGCCTCACAGGGCCTGAAGCTTTCTTT.

The chain is built from TRBV4-1 and TRBJ1-3; 8 bases line up with TRBD1. Per germline, CDR1 MGHRA and CDR2 YSYEKL. V was clipped by 0 bases and J by 2 bases; unmatched bases: 3. The CDR3 extends over 16 amino acids. The chain's CDR3 is CASSQDPTGAGNTIYF. The CDR3 nucleotides read TGCGCCAGCAGCCAAGATCCGACAGGGGCTGGAAACACCATATATTTT.

The genes are TRBV18 and TRBJ1-6, with TRBD1 as a possible D gene (5 bases). Germline V CDR1 and CDR2: KGHSH, LQKENI. The CDR3 sequence is 16 residues long. V shed 0 bases and J shed 7 bases, with 13 bases lying between them. The CDR3 DNA is TGTGCCAGCTCACCACCGCAGGGAGGAGGGAATTCACCCCTCCACTTT. It yields the protein CASSPPQGGGNSPLHF.